The subject of this entry is one T cell receptor beta chain. The sample is drawn from a study of control samples from healthy donors and cancer patients. Germline CDR1 SEHNR, CDR2 FQNEAQ (reference sequence). CDR3 size: 15 residues. The V end was cut by 4 bases, the J end by 2 bases, with 15 bases between. The table came from immunoSEQ multiplex PCR; TCRdb's copy has only in-frame clones and leaves some out. The sample shows tens of thousands of clones, approximately 90% of them seen only once. This clonotype was obtained from a woman in her twenties or thirties in good health. Sequenced: blood. This chain uses TRBV7-9 with TRBJ2-7; D may correspond to TRBD1 or TRBD2 (8 bases each). Here the CDR3 reads CASSSRGGQAYEQYF. CDR3 coding DNA: TGTGCCAGCAGCTCCCGGGGGGGACAGGCCTACGAGCAGTACTTC.